These 9 T cell receptor beta chains share one sample of origin, sequenced in a study of T-cell memory formation after mild COVID-19 (dated by TCRdb to the early 2020s). The library was produced with 5' RACE. For sequencing, an Illumina NovaSeq 6000 was employed. The public sequencing data were trimmed at Q25 with fastp and processed into clonotypes with MiXCR by TCRdb, which kept only in-frame beta chains. Identical CDR3 proteins give one entry, which carries the most common genes and DNA. Present in this sample are over 150,000 distinct CDR3 sequences, roughly a fifth of which were seen just once. 20% to 25% of the sample belongs to the ten largest clones. The sample was PBMCs or a T cell subset sorted from them (not recorded which). These receptors were taken from an adult woman who had mild COVID-19 (a few samples of this study predate the infection). The sample titles of this study are shuffled in the database, so cell type and time point are left out; the donor was told from shared clones.

In this sample, this clonotype turned up a few times. The J gene is TRBJ2-7, the V gene TRBV15; TRBD1 matches 7 bases. V was clipped by 1 base and J by 0 bases; unmatched bases: 3. The CDR3 runs 15 residues. Germline-derived CDR1 and CDR2 are LNHNV and YYDKDF (reference sequence). The CDR3 DNA reads as TGTGCCACCAGCAGAGCAAACAGGGGCTCCTACGAGCAGTACTTC. Its protein product is CATSRANRGSYEQYF.

Only a few counts were recorded for this clonotype. The chain joins TRBV24-1 to TRBJ2-2; TRBD1 aligns across 7 bases. The trim removed 0 bases at V and 3 bases at J, leaving 0 bases unmatched. This CDR3 has 15 residues. CDR1 is KGHDR and CDR2 is SFDVKD in the germline V gene. CDR3: CATSDLTGDTGELFF. The CDR3 DNA sequence: TGTGCCACCAGTGATTTGACAGGGGACACCGGGGAGCTGTTTTTT.

A few counts support this clonotype. The junction shows a germline mismatch at one end, possibly a read error. This chain uses TRBV29-1 with TRBJ2-7; D is perhaps TRBD2 (6 bases). This CDR3 has 12 residues. In germline, CDR1 is SQVTM, CDR2 ANQGSEA. The CDR3 loop reads CSVVRDSHEQYF. CDR3 nucleotide sequence: TGCAGCGTTGTACGGGACTCCCACGAGCAGTACTTC.

The chain employs TRBV11-2 and TRBJ2-2; the D is unclear. Germline CDR1 and CDR2: SGHAT and FQNNGV. The CDR3 has 15 residues. Trimming shortened V by 0 bases and J by 8 bases, and 13 bases separated the two germline ends. The DNA for the CDR3 is TGTGCCAGCAGCTTAGACCCCTCCCGGGTGGGGGAGCTGTTTTTT. Translation: CASSLDPSRVGELFF. Full variable domain (outside the CDR3, taken from reference TRBV11-2 and TRBJ2-2): EAGVAQSPRYKIIEKRQSVAFWCNPISGHATLYWYQQILGQGPKLLIQFQNNGVVDDSQLPKDRFSAERLKGVDSTLKIQPAKLEDSAVYLCASSLDPSRVGELFFGEGSRLTVL.

This sequence joins TRBV20-1 and TRBJ2-1; 10 bases align to TRBD2. Germline V gene lookup returns CDR1 DFQATT and CDR2 SNEGSKA (reference sequence). V was clipped by 2 bases and J by 4 bases; unmatched bases: 5. There are 15 residues in the CDR3. CDR3 amino acids: CSARPLAGVYNEQFF. CDR3 DNA: TGCAGTGCTAGACCCCTAGCGGGAGTTTACAATGAGCAGTTCTTC.

This chain connects TRBV19 to TRBJ2-7; possibly TRBD1 or TRBD2 for D (5 bases each). The CDR3 length is 14 residues. Between the trimmed V and J ends, which lost 5 bases and 2 bases, there was a span of 13 bases. Germline CDR1 and CDR2: LNHDA and SQIVND (reference sequence). This CDR3 is CASSGSGTTYEQYF. CDR3 coding DNA: TGTGCCAGTAGTGGGTCAGGGACGACCTACGAGCAGTACTTC.

This chain links TRBV9 with TRBJ2-3; TRBD2 agrees at 8 bases. The CDR3 consists of 15 residues. V dropped 4 bases and J dropped 6; count of bases not matched to a gene: 10. Germline CDR1 is SGDLS and CDR2 is YYNGEE. The CDR3 region has the DNA TGTGCCAGCAGCTCCAGCGGGAGTAGTCCCGATACGCAGTATTTT. This encodes CASSSSGSSPDTQYF.

Only a few counts were recorded for this clonotype. The chain carries TRBV20-1 and TRBJ2-7; D perhaps matches TRBD2 (7 bases). Germline V CDR1 and CDR2: DFQATT, SNEGSKA (reference sequence). Trimming left V 5 bases short and J 7 bases short, with 24 bases between. This CDR3 has 15 residues. The CDR3 DNA reads as TGCAGTGCTCGAGGGGGGGGAGGTGCTTACGATGAGCAGTACTTC. Its translation: CSARGGGGAYDEQYF.

This clonotype was counted only a few times. V gene TRBV5-1 combines with J gene TRBJ2-1, with D tentatively TRBD2 (5 bases). Germline V CDR1 and CDR2: SGHRS, YFSETQ. The CDR3 runs to 12 residues. Deletions cut 0 bases from V and 9 bases from J, with 7 bases between. CDR3 nucleotides: TGCGCCAGCAGCTTGGGAGCGGCTGAGCAGTTCTTC. Protein sequence: CASSLGAAEQFF. Full variable domain (remainder filled in from reference TRBV5-1 and TRBJ2-1): KAGVTQTPRYLIKTRGQQVTLSCSPISGHRSVSWYQQTPGQGLQFLFEYFSETQRNKGNFPGRFSGRQFSNSRSEMNVSTLELGDSALYLCASSLGAAEQFFGPGTRLTVL.